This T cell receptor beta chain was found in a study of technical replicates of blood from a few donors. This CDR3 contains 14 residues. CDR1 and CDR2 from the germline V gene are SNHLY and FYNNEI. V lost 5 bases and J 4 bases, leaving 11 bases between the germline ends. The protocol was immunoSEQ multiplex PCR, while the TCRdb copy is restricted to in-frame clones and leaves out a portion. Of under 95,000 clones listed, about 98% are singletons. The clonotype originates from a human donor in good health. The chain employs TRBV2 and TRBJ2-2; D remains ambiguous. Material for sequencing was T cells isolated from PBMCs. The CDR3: CASSFSGVTGELFF. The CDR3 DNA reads TGTGCCAGCAGTTTTTCAGGTGTCACCGGGGAGCTGTTTTTT.